This T cell receptor beta chain was found in a study of cytomegalovirus exposure and HLA in healthy donors. The wider study: Out of around 360 genotyped donors, roughly 83% belonged to the Caucasian-associated ancestry cluster. Study-level points and caveats: Cytomegalovirus association was listed for about 180 TCR beta chains. When the data were analyzed later, several of the most significant clusters appeared to be linked to common viral pathogens. In vitro experiments confirmed that a few CMV-associated chains were specific for CMV antigens.

With respect to this clone: Its antigen is unidentified.

PCR involved 60 Vbeta and 13 Jbeta primers. Libraries were prepared by immunoSEQ multiplex PCR; TCRdb keeps only in-frame clonotypes and omits some of them. The sample carries approximately 150,000 clones, 75% to 85% recorded once. V shed 5 bases and J shed 1 base, with 9 bases lying between them. CDR3 length: 15 amino acids. From germline, CDR1 is SGHAT and CDR2 FQNNGV. This TCR was recovered from a male donor in good health and CMV-seropositive. The sample taken for sequencing was PBMCs. The chain recombines TRBV11-2 with TRBJ2-6, with D unclear. CDR3 DNA sequence: TGTGCCAGCAGCCAGACGGGTTCTGGGGCCAACGTCCTGACTTTC. It encodes CASSQTGSGANVLTF.